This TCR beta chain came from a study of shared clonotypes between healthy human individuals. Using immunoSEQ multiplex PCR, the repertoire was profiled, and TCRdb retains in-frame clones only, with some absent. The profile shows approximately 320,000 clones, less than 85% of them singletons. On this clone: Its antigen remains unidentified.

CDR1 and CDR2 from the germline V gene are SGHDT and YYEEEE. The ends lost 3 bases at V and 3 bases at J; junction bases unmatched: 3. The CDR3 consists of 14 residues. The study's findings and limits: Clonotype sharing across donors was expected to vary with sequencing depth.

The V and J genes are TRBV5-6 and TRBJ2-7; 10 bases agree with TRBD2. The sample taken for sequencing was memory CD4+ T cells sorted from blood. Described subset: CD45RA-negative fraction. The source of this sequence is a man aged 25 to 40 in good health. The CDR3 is CASSWGLASYEQYF. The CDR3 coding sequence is TGTGCCAGCAGCTGGGGACTAGCGAGCTACGAGCAGTACTTC. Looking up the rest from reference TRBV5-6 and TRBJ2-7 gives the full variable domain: DAGVTQSPTHLIKTRGQQVTLRCSPKSGHDTVSWYQQALGQGPQFIFQYYEEEERQRGNFPDRFSGHQFPNYSSELNVNALLLGDSALYLCASSWGLASYEQYFGPGTRLTVT.